The rows below give T cell receptor beta chains drawn from one sample of a study of blood T cell repertoires in COVID-19. Measured with immunoSEQ multiplex PCR; TCRdb has only the in-frame clones, and not every one. The sample contains about 200,000 clones, around four fifths of which appear only once. Input material: PBMCs or T cells enriched from blood (not recorded which). These receptor sequences come from a man aged 35 to 55 who had recovered from COVID-19. The CDR3 runs from the conserved cysteine through the conserved F or W. The D gene is left open where the match is weak. The listing skips clone size in some rows; elsewhere it reads once, few, many or a size class.

CDR3: CASSPLAGSRADTQYF; DNA: TGTGCCAGCAGCCCCTTAGCGGGTAGTAGGGCCGATACGCAGTATTTT; D: TRBD2; J: TRBJ2-3; size: NA; V: TRBV7-8; length: 16
CDR3: CSAGEGDEQFF; DNA: TGCAGTGCTGGGGAGGGCGATGAGCAGTTCTTC; D: TRBD2; J: TRBJ2-1; size: NA; V: TRBV20-1; length: 11
CDR3: CASSYRGTNTEAFF; DNA: TGTGCCAGCAGTTATCGGGGAACGAACACTGAAGCTTTCTTT; D: NA; J: TRBJ1-1; size: NA; V: TRBV6-5; length: 14
CDR3: CASRRQGYSYNEQFF; DNA: TGTGCCAGCAGGAGACAGGGATACTCCTACAATGAGCAGTTCTTC; D: TRBD1; J: TRBJ2-1; size: NA; V: TRBV6-4; length: 15
CDR3: CASSLDRDPGATNEKLFF; DNA: TGTGCCAGCAGCTTAGACCGGGATCCCGGAGCAACTAATGAAAAACTGTTTTTT; D: NA; J: TRBJ1-4; size: NA; V: TRBV11-2; length: 18
CDR3: CASSQDLTGSNQPQHF; DNA: TGTGCCAGCAGCCAAGATCTAACAGGGAGCAATCAGCCCCAGCATTTT; D: NA; J: TRBJ1-5; size: few; V: TRBV4-2; length: 16
CDR3: CASSLEEAGATEAFF; DNA: TGTGCCAGCAGCTTAGAGGAGGCAGGGGCCACCGAAGCTTTCTTT; D: NA; J: TRBJ1-1; size: NA; V: TRBV7-2; length: 15
CDR3: CASSFMTGSEEQYF; DNA: TGTGCCAGCAGCTTTATGACAGGTTCGGAAGAGCAGTACTTC; D: NA; J: TRBJ2-7; size: NA; V: TRBV7-2; length: 14
CDR3: CASSRQVRTDTQYF; DNA: TGTGCCAGCAGTCGACAGGTCCGTACAGATACGCAGTATTTT; D: NA; J: TRBJ2-3; size: once; V: TRBV6-2/TRBV6-3; length: 14
CDR3: CASSSGLAGVLVGQETQYF; DNA: TGTGCCAGCAGCTCGGGACTAGCGGGAGTTTTGGTGGGCCAAGAGACCCAGTACTTC; D: TRBD2; J: TRBJ2-5; size: NA; V: TRBV11-2; length: 19
CDR3: CAWTGLQYNEQFF; DNA: TGTGCCTGGACCGGACTCCAATACAATGAGCAGTTCTTC; D: NA; J: TRBJ2-1; size: NA; V: TRBV30; length: 13
CDR3: CASSWPGTSAYNEQFF; DNA: TGTGCCAGCTCATGGCCCGGGACTAGCGCTTACAATGAGCAGTTCTTC; D: TRBD2; J: TRBJ2-1; size: once; V: TRBV18; length: 16
CDR3: CASSQEAGTSGSVSYNEQFF; DNA: TGTGCCAGCAGCCAAGAAGCCGGGACTAGCGGGAGTGTCTCCTACAATGAGCAGTTCTTC; D: TRBD2; J: TRBJ2-1; size: NA; V: TRBV3-1/TRBV3-2; length: 20
CDR3: CSVGDREGYTEAFF; DNA: TGCAGCGTTGGGGACAGGGAGGGGTACACTGAAGCTTTCTTT; D: TRBD1; J: TRBJ1-1; size: NA; V: TRBV29-1; length: 14
CDR3: CASSQDPRGVNEKLFF; DNA: TGCGCCAGCAGCCAAGATCCCAGGGGGGTAAATGAAAAACTGTTTTTT; D: TRBD1; J: TRBJ1-4; size: NA; V: TRBV4-3; length: 16
CDR3: CAWAKDRFYNSPLHF; DNA: TGTGCCTGGGCTAAGGACAGGTTTTATAATTCACCCCTCCACTTT; D: TRBD1; J: TRBJ1-6; size: NA; V: TRBV30; length: 15
CDR3: CASSLLVTPDTQYF; DNA: TGTGCCAGCAGCCTGTTAGTTACCCCAGATACGCAGTATTTT; D: NA; J: TRBJ2-3; size: NA; V: TRBV9; length: 14
CDR3: CASSLSGGNRGLFTGELFF; DNA: TGTGCCAGCAGTTTATCTGGCGGTAACCGGGGACTTTTCACCGGGGAGCTGTTTTTT; D: NA; J: TRBJ2-2; size: once; V: TRBV27; length: 19
CDR3: CAWSGAGATEAFF; DNA: TGTGCCTGGAGTGGGGCGGGGGCCACTGAAGCTTTCTTT; D: NA; J: TRBJ1-1; size: NA; V: TRBV30; length: 13
CDR3: CASSPGGGGRYQPQHF; DNA: TGTGCCAGCAGTCCTGGAGGGGGGGGAAGGTATCAGCCCCAGCATTTT; D: NA; J: TRBJ1-5; size: once; V: TRBV28; length: 16
CDR3: CASSQDWLAGGNEQFF; DNA: TGCGCCAGCAGCCAAGACTGGCTAGCGGGAGGCAATGAGCAGTTCTTC; D: TRBD2; J: TRBJ2-1; size: NA; V: TRBV4-3; length: 16
CDR3: CASTLAGGKGGYTF; DNA: TGTGCCAGCACCCTCGCCGGGGGAAAGGGTGGCTACACCTTC; D: NA; J: TRBJ1-2; size: NA; V: TRBV5-4; length: 14
CDR3: CASSLARTGGNYGYTF; DNA: TGTGCCAGCAGCTTAGCGAGGACAGGGGGCAACTATGGCTACACCTTC; D: TRBD1; J: TRBJ1-2; size: NA; V: TRBV7-8; length: 16
CDR3: CASSPGQGGREQFF; DNA: TGTGCCAGCAGTCCGGGACAGGGTGGGCGAGAGCAGTTCTTC; D: TRBD1; J: TRBJ2-1; size: NA; V: TRBV27; length: 14
CDR3: CASSYSGGLNEKLFF; DNA: TGTGCCAGCAGTTACTCTGGCGGGTTGAATGAAAAACTGTTTTTT; D: NA; J: TRBJ1-4; size: NA; V: TRBV6-5; length: 15
CDR3: CASSPSGSALNQPQHF; DNA: TGTGCCAGCTCACCATCCGGGTCCGCCTTAAATCAGCCCCAGCATTTT; D: NA; J: TRBJ1-5; size: NA; V: TRBV18; length: 16
CDR3: CASMGQMNTEAFF; DNA: TGTGCCAGCATGGGACAGATGAACACTGAAGCTTTCTTT; D: TRBD1; J: TRBJ1-1; size: once; V: TRBV11-1; length: 13
CDR3: CASSLTGYSYSNQPQHF; DNA: TGTGCCAGCAGCCTGACGGGGTATTCGTATAGCAATCAGCCCCAGCATTTT; D: NA; J: TRBJ1-5; size: NA; V: TRBV7-8; length: 17
CDR3: CASSLGTPSGNTIYF; DNA: TGTGCCAGCAGCCTCGGGACTCCATCTGGAAACACCATATATTTT; D: NA; J: TRBJ1-3; size: NA; V: TRBV5-4; length: 15
CDR3: CASSLAGNSYNEQFF; DNA: TGTGCCAGCAGTTTGGCAGGGAACAGTTACAATGAGCAGTTCTTC; D: NA; J: TRBJ2-1; size: NA; V: TRBV27; length: 15
CDR3: CASSLEKQGRGVGQPQHF; DNA: TGTGCCAGCAGCTTAGAAAAACAGGGGCGCGGGGTAGGTCAGCCCCAGCATTTT; D: TRBD1; J: TRBJ1-5; size: NA; V: TRBV7-6; length: 18
CDR3: CSAQTGRGYTF; DNA: TGCAGTGCACAGACAGGGAGAGGCTACACCTTC; D: TRBD1; J: TRBJ1-2; size: NA; V: TRBV20-1; length: 11
CDR3: CASSSDRVGTGELFF; DNA: TGTGCCAGCAGCTCGGACAGGGTGGGCACCGGGGAGCTGTTTTTT; D: TRBD1; J: TRBJ2-2; size: many; V: TRBV5-4; length: 15
CDR3: CASSQGGRQNGETQYF; DNA: TGTGCCAGCAGCCAAGGCGGTAGACAGAACGGTGAGACCCAGTACTTC; D: NA; J: TRBJ2-5; size: few; V: TRBV3-1/TRBV3-2; length: 16
CDR3: CASSSNPTGTPGNEQFF; DNA: TGCGCCAGCAGCTCGAACCCAACCGGGACTCCCGGGAATGAGCAGTTCTTC; D: NA; J: TRBJ2-1; size: NA; V: TRBV5-1; length: 17
CDR3: CASSPDRESYGYTF; DNA: TGTGCCAGCTCACCTGACAGGGAATCCTATGGCTACACCTTC; D: TRBD1; J: TRBJ1-2; size: few; V: TRBV18; length: 14
CDR3: CATSRAPGLAGGPTYNEQFF; DNA: TGTGCCACCAGCAGAGCCCCAGGACTAGCGGGAGGTCCCACCTACAATGAGCAGTTCTTC; D: TRBD2; J: TRBJ2-1; size: NA; V: TRBV15; length: 20
CDR3: CASSPRNPTENNSPLHF; DNA: TGTGCCAGCTCACCAAGAAACCCGACAGAGAATAATTCACCCCTCCACTTT; D: NA; J: TRBJ1-6; size: NA; V: TRBV18; length: 17
CDR3: CASSVGLAGNTGELFF; DNA: TGTGCCAGCAGCGTCGGACTAGCGGGAAACACCGGGGAGCTGTTTTTT; D: TRBD2; J: TRBJ2-2; size: NA; V: TRBV7-2; length: 16
CDR3: CASRTDSLYEKLFF; DNA: TGTGCCAGCAGAACGGACAGTTTATATGAAAAACTGTTTTTT; D: NA; J: TRBJ1-4; size: NA; V: TRBV6-4; length: 14
CDR3: CASSQTLNTEAFF; DNA: TGTGCCAGCTCACAGACATTGAACACTGAAGCTTTCTTT; D: NA; J: TRBJ1-1; size: NA; V: TRBV18; length: 13
CDR3: CASSKSRTGKYEQYF; DNA: TGTGCCAGTAGTAAATCAAGGACAGGGAAATACGAGCAGTACTTC; D: TRBD1; J: TRBJ2-7; size: once; V: TRBV19; length: 15
CDR3: CSVDRGNTEAFF; DNA: TGCAGCGTGGACAGGGGGAACACTGAAGCTTTCTTT; D: TRBD1; J: TRBJ1-1; size: NA; V: TRBV29-1; length: 12
CDR3: CASSQETTGPWPQHF; DNA: TGCGCCAGCAGCCAAGAAACAACAGGACCCTGGCCCCAGCATTTT; D: NA; J: TRBJ1-5; size: NA; V: TRBV4-1; length: 15
CDR3: CASNPGQGYGYTF; DNA: TGTGCCAGCAATCCGGGACAGGGCTATGGCTACACCTTC; D: TRBD1; J: TRBJ1-2; size: once; V: TRBV2; length: 13
CDR3: CASSLPGLGETQYF; DNA: TGTGCCAGCAGTTTACCGGGACTAGGGGAGACCCAGTACTTC; D: TRBD2; J: TRBJ2-5; size: once; V: TRBV28; length: 14
CDR3: CASSLELADTQYF; DNA: TGCGCCAGCAGCTTGGAATTAGCGGATACGCAGTATTTT; D: NA; J: TRBJ2-3; size: NA; V: TRBV5-1; length: 13
CDR3: CASSQTSAEDTQYF; DNA: TGTGCCAGCAGCCAGACTAGCGCAGAAGATACGCAGTATTTT; D: TRBD2; J: TRBJ2-3; size: NA; V: TRBV4-2; length: 14
CDR3: CASSYSMAGAAEAFF; DNA: TGTGCCAGCAGTTACTCGATGGCAGGGGCGGCTGAAGCTTTCTTT; D: NA; J: TRBJ1-1; size: NA; V: TRBV6-5; length: 15
CDR3: CASSVGDRGGYGYTF; DNA: TGTGCCAGCAGCGTAGGGGACAGGGGTGGCTATGGCTACACCTTC; D: TRBD1; J: TRBJ1-2; size: NA; V: TRBV9; length: 15
CDR3: CASSSPGFYGYTF; DNA: TGTGCCAGCAGTAGTCCGGGGTTCTATGGCTACACCTTC; D: NA; J: TRBJ1-2; size: NA; V: TRBV12-3/TRBV12-4; length: 13
CDR3: CATSRGDFGNSPLHF; DNA: TGTGCCACCAGCAGAGGGGACTTCGGTAATTCACCCCTCCACTTT; D: NA; J: TRBJ1-6; size: NA; V: TRBV15; length: 15
CDR3: CASTPGLAGGVKETQYF; DNA: TGTGCCAGCACCCCGGGACTAGCGGGAGGGGTGAAGGAGACCCAGTACTTC; D: TRBD2; J: TRBJ2-5; size: NA; V: TRBV7-2; length: 17
CDR3: CASSEGLAGNEQFF; DNA: TGTGCCAGCAGCGAAGGACTAGCGGGCAATGAGCAGTTCTTC; D: TRBD2; J: TRBJ2-1; size: NA; V: TRBV5-4; length: 14
CDR3: CASSITGSGANVLTF; DNA: TGCGCCAGCAGCATAACGGGGTCTGGGGCCAACGTCCTGACTTTC; D: NA; J: TRBJ2-6; size: NA; V: TRBV5-1; length: 15
CDR3: CASSQEGYGTGGGPQHF; DNA: TGTGCCAGCAGCCAAGAAGGGTACGGGACAGGCGGGGGGCCCCAGCATTTT; D: TRBD1; J: TRBJ1-5; size: NA; V: TRBV3-1/TRBV3-2; length: 17
CDR3: CASSSILANTQYF; DNA: TGTGCCAGCAGCTCAATACTAGCGAATACGCAGTATTTT; D: TRBD2; J: TRBJ2-3; size: NA; V: TRBV7-2; length: 13
CDR3: CASRIGTVTGNTIYF; DNA: TGTGCCAGCAGGATTGGGACAGTTACTGGAAACACCATATATTTT; D: TRBD1; J: TRBJ1-3; size: NA; V: TRBV28; length: 15
CDR3: CASSYSYPPGLNHF; DNA: TGTGCCAGCAGTTACTCCTATCCCCCGGGACTTAACCATTTT; D: NA; J: TRBJ1-5; size: few; V: TRBV6-5; length: 14
CDR3: CASSQDQGYTEAFF; DNA: TGCGCCAGCAGCCAAGATCAGGGGTACACTGAAGCTTTCTTT; D: NA; J: TRBJ1-1; size: NA; V: TRBV4-1; length: 14